This TCR beta chain was sequenced in a study of cytomegalovirus exposure and HLA in healthy donors. For this clone: What it binds is unknown.

Study-level results: Analysis was performed later, and it showed HLA-associated TCR beta chains to be more clonally expanded than equally common others. A classifier reportedly called cytomegalovirus status with high sensitivity and specificity. The study designated 164 TCR beta chains cytomegalovirus-associated.

This PCR relied on a set of 60 Vbeta primers and 13 Jbeta primers. The protocol was immunoSEQ multiplex PCR, while the TCRdb copy is restricted to in-frame clones and leaves out a portion. Counted here are 60,000 or so clones, roughly 90% occurring once; the ten biggest clones make up about 1.6%. Each of the donors was a healthy bone marrow donor. The material sequenced was PBMCs. This receptor was obtained from a man in his thirties or forties in good health and CMV-seropositive.

CDR3 nucleotides: TGCAGCGTCTCCGACAGCCCGAATGAAAAACTGTTTTTT. It encodes CSVSDSPNEKLFF. The chain joins TRBV29-1 to TRBJ1-4; TRBD1 might be the D (5 bases). The CDR3 length is 13 residues. CDR1 SQVTM and CDR2 ANQGSEA come from the germline V gene. V shed 6 bases and J shed 5 bases, with 13 bases lying between them. Drawing the rest from reference TRBV29-1 and TRBJ1-4, the complete variable domain is SAVISQKPSRDICQRGTSLTIQCQVDSQVTMMFWYRQQPGQSLTLIATANQGSEATYESGFVIDKFPISRPNLTFSTLTVSNMSPEDSSIYLCSVSDSPNEKLFFGSGTQLSVL.